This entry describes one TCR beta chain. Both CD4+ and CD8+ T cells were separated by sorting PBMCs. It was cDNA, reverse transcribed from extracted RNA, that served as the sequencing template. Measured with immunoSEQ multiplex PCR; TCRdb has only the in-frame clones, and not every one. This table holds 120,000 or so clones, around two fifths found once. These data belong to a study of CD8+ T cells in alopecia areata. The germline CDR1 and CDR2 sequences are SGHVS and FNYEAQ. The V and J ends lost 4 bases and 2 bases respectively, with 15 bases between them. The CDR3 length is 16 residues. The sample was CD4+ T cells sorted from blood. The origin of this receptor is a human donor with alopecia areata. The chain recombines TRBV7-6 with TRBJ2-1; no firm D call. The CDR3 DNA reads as TGTGCCAGCAGCTCCCCCCCGGGTTTGACCTACAATGAGCAGTTCTTC. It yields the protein CASSSPPGLTYNEQFF.